The 14 T cell receptor beta chains reported below all come from one sample, sequenced in a study of cytomegalovirus exposure and HLA in healthy donors. Both 60 Vbeta primers and 13 Jbeta primers went into the PCR. The protocol was immunoSEQ multiplex PCR, while the TCRdb copy is restricted to in-frame clones and leaves out a portion. The sample shows 200,000 to 250,000 clones, 82% of them seen only once. Sample: PBMCs. The receptor source for this set is a woman in her thirties or forties in good health and CMV-seropositive.

The CDR3 DNA sequence: TGTGCCAGCAGTGAACGACAGGGGACCCGAAACACCATATATTTT. This translates into CASSERQGTRNTIYF. The chain combines TRBV2 with TRBJ1-3; 8 nucleotides line up with TRBD1. The ends lost 2 bases at V and 5 bases at J; junction bases unmatched: 5. The CDR3 contains 15 residues. Germline CDR1 and CDR2: SNHLY and FYNNEI.

The rearrangement links TRBV25-1 to TRBJ2-5; 11 nucleotides agree with TRBD2. The V gene's germline CDR1 is MGHDK and CDR2 SYGVNS. The CDR3 is made up of 18 amino acids. Unmatched junction bases numbered 16, after V lost 4 bases and J lost 6 bases. The CDR3 is CASSVLAGGLLGVKTQYF. The CDR3 nucleotides read TGTGCCAGCAGTGTGCTAGCGGGGGGTCTTCTGGGGGTTAAGACCCAGTACTTC.

This clone was seen more than once but under ten times. The sample holds other DNA sequences that translate to the same CDR3. The rearrangement uses TRBV5-1 and TRBJ2-7; the match to TRBD1 covers 7 bases. The CDR3 totals 15 residues. Trimming took 0 bases from V and 3 from J; bases not matched to a gene: 6. Germline V gene lookup returns CDR1 SGHRS and CDR2 YFSETQ. This CDR3 is CASSLAEGAIYEQYF. The CDR3 DNA sequence: TGCGCCAGCAGCTTGGCCGAGGGGGCGATCTACGAGCAGTACTTC.

V usage is TRBV30 and J usage is TRBJ2-4, with a weak D call TRBD1 (5 bases). The CDR3 has 14 amino acids. V was pared by 2 bases and J by 4 bases, with 12 bases between. Germline V gene lookup returns CDR1 GTSNPN and CDR2 SVGIG (reference sequence). The CDR3 bases are TGTGCCTGGAGTTTGGGGCTGGCGAAAAACATTCAGTACTTC. This gives the protein CAWSLGLAKNIQYF.

The chain combines TRBV5-1 with TRBJ1-2, with 10 bases identical to TRBD1. V dropped 4 bases and J dropped 7; count of bases not matched to a gene: 7. Germline CDR1 and CDR2: SGHRS and YFSETQ. The CDR3 is 14 residues long. CDR3 nucleotide sequence: TGCGCCAGCAGCGGCCGGGACAGGGGCTTTGGCTACACCTTC. Its translation is CASSGRDRGFGYTF.

The chain links TRBV10-3 to TRBJ1-5; no clear D gene. CDR3 length: 14 amino acids. The germline gives CDR1 ENHRY, CDR2 SYGVKD. Trimming shortened V by 3 bases and J by 1 base, and 7 bases separated the two germline ends. CDR3 region: CAISDPYSNQPQHF. CDR3 DNA sequence: TGTGCCATCAGTGACCCCTACAGCAATCAGCCCCAGCATTTT.

This chain links TRBV5-1 with TRBJ2-5; D is uncertain. TRBJ2-7 matches the DNA end more closely, so the J call is doubtful. CDR1 SGHRS and CDR2 YFSETQ come from the germline V gene. The CDR3 loop spans 16 amino acids. CDR3 in DNA: TGCGCCAGCAGCTTGGGTCGGCAGGTGGATATGTACGAGCAGTACTTC. Protein: CASSLGRQVDMYEQYF.

The chain links TRBV10-3 to TRBJ2-7, with 7 bases identical to TRBD2. The trim removed 10 bases at V and 2 bases at J, leaving 5 bases unmatched. In germline, CDR1 is ENHRY, CDR2 SYGVKD. The CDR3 runs to 12 residues. The CDR3 loop reads CASNAGAYEQYF. DNA for the CDR3: TGTGCCAGCAACGCGGGAGCCTACGAGCAGTACTTC.

This clone was counted only a few times. The chain has TRBV2 and TRBJ1-6; possible D gene TRBD1, 6 bases. The V and J ends lost 6 bases and 7 bases respectively, with 10 bases between them. CDR1 and CDR2 (germline): SNHLY, FYNNEI. The length of the CDR3 is 13 residues. CDR3 sequence reads: CASSLDRNSPLHF. CDR3 DNA: TGTGCCAGCAGCCTCGACAGGAATTCACCCCTCCACTTT.

The rearrangement joins TRBV5-1 to TRBJ2-7; D might be TRBD1 (5 bases). There are 15 residues in the CDR3. Germline V gives CDR1 SGHRS, CDR2 YFSETQ. The germline V and J ends were trimmed by 0 bases and 5 bases, with 15 bases remaining between them. Here the CDR3 reads CASSLAVDVTDEQYF. CDR3 bases: TGCGCCAGCAGCTTGGCCGTCGATGTGACAGACGAGCAGTACTTC.

This chain links TRBV5-1 with TRBJ1-4, with a possible D match to TRBD1 (5 bases). The V gene lost 6 bases and the J gene lost 7 bases, with 13 bases spanning the gap. The V gene's germline CDR1 is SGHRS and CDR2 YFSETQ. The CDR3 spans 13 residues. CDR3 in amino acids: CASTQGWGEKLFF. The CDR3 DNA follows: TGCGCCAGCACCCAGGGATGGGGTGAAAAACTGTTTTTT. Drawing the rest from reference TRBV5-1 and TRBJ1-4, the complete variable domain is KAGVTQTPRYLIKTRGQQVTLSCSPISGHRSVSWYQQTPGQGLQFLFEYFSETQRNKGNFPGRFSGRQFSNSRSEMNVSTLELGDSALYLCASTQGWGEKLFFGSGTQLSVL.

The gene calls are TRBV4-3 and TRBJ1-6; 10 bases are a match to TRBD1. The CDR3 has 17 amino acids. V shed 4 bases and J 10 bases; nucleotides not matched to a gene: 13. The germline V gene has CDR1 LGHNA and CDR2 YSLEER. The CDR3, as DNA: TGCGCCAGCAGCCCCGTCGGGACAGGGGCCGACCTATCACCCCTCCACTTT. Translated: CASSPVGTGADLSPLHF.

The chain couples TRBV7-3 to TRBJ2-1, with a possible D match to TRBD1 (5 bases). The CDR3 has 16 residues. V was shortened by 4 bases and J by 6 bases, with 19 bases between the two germline ends. Germline CDR1 is SGHTA and CDR2 is FQGTGA. The DNA of the CDR3 is TGTGCCAGCAGCTCCGGACAACCCCCCTCCCCCAATGAGCAGTTCTTC. This gives the protein CASSSGQPPSPNEQFF.

This chain connects TRBV7-2 to TRBJ2-1; 7 positions agree with TRBD2. CDR1 SGHTA and CDR2 FQGNSA come from the germline V gene. Losses at the gene ends were 2 bases for V and 5 bases for J; bases not matched to a gene: 9. CDR3 size: 16 residues. The CDR3 protein is CASSLMERGFNNEQFF. The DNA for the CDR3 is TGTGCCAGCAGCTTAATGGAGCGGGGCTTCAACAATGAGCAGTTCTTC.